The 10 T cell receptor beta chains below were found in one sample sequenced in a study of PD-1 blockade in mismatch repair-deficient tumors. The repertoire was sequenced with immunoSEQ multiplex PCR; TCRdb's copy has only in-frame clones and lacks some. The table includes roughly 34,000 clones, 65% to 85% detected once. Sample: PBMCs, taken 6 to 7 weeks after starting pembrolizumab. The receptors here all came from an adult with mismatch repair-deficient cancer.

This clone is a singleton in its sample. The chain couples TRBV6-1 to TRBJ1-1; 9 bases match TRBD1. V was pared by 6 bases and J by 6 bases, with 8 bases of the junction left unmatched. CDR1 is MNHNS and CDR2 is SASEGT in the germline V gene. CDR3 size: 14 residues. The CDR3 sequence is CASSPGQGFAEAFF. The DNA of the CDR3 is TGTGCCAGCAGCCCGGGACAGGGTTTCGCTGAAGCTTTCTTT.

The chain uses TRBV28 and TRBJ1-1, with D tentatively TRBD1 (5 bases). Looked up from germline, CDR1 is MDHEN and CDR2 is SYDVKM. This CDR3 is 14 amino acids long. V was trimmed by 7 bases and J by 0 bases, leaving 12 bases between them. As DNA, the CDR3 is TGTGCCAGCACCCGGGGGGGAATGAACACTGAAGCTTTCTTT. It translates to CASTRGGMNTEAFF.

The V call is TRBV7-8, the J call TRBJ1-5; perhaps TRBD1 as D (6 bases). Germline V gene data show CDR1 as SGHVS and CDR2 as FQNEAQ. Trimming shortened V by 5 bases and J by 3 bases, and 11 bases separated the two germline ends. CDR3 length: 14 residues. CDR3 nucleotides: TGTGCCAGCAGCCCAGGGGACACCAATCAGCCCCAGCATTTT. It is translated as CASSPGDTNQPQHF.

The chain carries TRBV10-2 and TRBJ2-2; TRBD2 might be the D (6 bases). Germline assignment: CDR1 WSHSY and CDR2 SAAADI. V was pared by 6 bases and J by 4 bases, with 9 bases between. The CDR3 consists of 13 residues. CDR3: CASRSSGTGELFF. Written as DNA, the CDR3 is TGCGCCAGCAGAAGTAGCGGCACCGGGGAGCTGTTTTTT.

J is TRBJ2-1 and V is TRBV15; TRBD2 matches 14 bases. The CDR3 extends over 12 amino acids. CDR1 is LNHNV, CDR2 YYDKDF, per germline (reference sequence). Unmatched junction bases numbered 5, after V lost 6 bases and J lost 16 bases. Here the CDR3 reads CATRGLAGVCFF. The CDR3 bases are TGTGCCACCAGGGGACTAGCGGGAGTTTGTTTCTTC.

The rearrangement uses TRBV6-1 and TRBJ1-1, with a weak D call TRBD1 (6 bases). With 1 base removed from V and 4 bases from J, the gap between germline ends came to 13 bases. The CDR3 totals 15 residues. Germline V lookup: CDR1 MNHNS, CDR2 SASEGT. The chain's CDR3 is CASSEVGGLSTEAFF. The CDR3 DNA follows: TGTGCCAGCAGTGAAGTGGGGGGGCTGAGCACTGAAGCTTTCTTT.

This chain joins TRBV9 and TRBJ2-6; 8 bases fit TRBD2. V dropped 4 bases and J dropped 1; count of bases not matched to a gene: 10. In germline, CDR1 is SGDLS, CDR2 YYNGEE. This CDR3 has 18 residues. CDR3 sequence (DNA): TGTGCCAGCAGCCCCCTCGGTAGCGGGGTATCTGGGGCCAACGTCCTGACTTTC. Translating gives CASSPLGSGVSGANVLTF. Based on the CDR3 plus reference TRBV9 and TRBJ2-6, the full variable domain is DSGVTQTPKHLITATGQRVTLRCSPRSGDLSVYWYQQSLDQGLQFLIQYYNGEERAKGNILERFSAQQFPDLHSELNLSSLELGDSALYFCASSPLGSGVSGANVLTFGAGSRLTVL.

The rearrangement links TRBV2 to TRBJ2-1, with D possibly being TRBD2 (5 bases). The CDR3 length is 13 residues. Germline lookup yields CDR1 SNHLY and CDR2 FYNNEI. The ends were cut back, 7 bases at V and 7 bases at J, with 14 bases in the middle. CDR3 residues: CASKFPGENEQFF. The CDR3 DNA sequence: TGTGCCAGCAAGTTCCCCGGGGAGAATGAGCAGTTCTTC.

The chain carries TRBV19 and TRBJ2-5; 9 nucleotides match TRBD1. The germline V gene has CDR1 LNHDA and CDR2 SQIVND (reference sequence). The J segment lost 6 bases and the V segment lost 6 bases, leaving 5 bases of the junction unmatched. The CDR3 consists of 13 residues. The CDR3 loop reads CASSPGQGQTQYF. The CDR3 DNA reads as TGTGCCAGTAGCCCTGGACAGGGGCAGACCCAGTACTTC.

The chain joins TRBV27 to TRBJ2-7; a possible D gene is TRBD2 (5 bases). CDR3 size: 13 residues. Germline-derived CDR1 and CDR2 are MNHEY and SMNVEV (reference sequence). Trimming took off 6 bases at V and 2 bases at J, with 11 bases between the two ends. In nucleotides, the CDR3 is TGTGCCAGCAGAGAGTCGGGGACCTACGAGCAGTACTTC. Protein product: CASRESGTYEQYF.